Presented here are 10 T cell receptor beta chains from one specimen sequenced in a study of metastatic and nonmetastatic thyroid tumors. Each patient went into thyroid surgery without having received any treatment. TCRdb re-called clones via MiXCR from the PCR reads. The sample consists of some 60,000 clones, just under 30% of them appearing once. The sample consisted of blood. The origin of the receptors is a female donor with papillary thyroid cancer or a benign thyroid nodule (not recorded which). Some clones in this sample may be carry-over from other donors' samples.

This clone was counted a few times. The chain links TRBV2 to TRBJ1-1; possible D gene TRBD1, 5 bases. The V gene lost 5 bases and the J gene lost 11 bases, with 15 bases spanning the gap. The CDR3 covers 12 residues. Germline loops: CDR1 SNHLY, CDR2 FYNNEI. The CDR3 loop reads CASSTRMTEAFF. The CDR3 region has the DNA TGTGCCAGCAGTACTCGGATGACAGAGGCTTTCTTT.

The DNA of the CDR3 is TGTGCCAGCAGCCGGTACGGGAGCACAGATACGCAGTATTTT. Residues: CASSRYGSTDTQYF. This chain connects TRBV7-2 to TRBJ2-3; the D is unclear. CDR1 and CDR2 from the germline V gene are SGHTA and FQGNSA. There are 14 residues in the CDR3. V was pared by 5 bases and J by 0 bases, with 9 bases between.

The CDR3 protein is CASSLRDNYGYTF. The CDR3 bases are TGTGCCAGCAGCCTCCGGGATAACTATGGCTACACCTTC. The chain joins TRBV6-2 or TRBV6-3 to TRBJ1-2, with D uncertain. Trimming removed 6 bases at V and 1 base at J, with 9 bases between. This CDR3 is 13 amino acids long. The germline CDR1 and CDR2 sequences are MNHEY and SVGEGT.

This clone was seen only a few times. V gene TRBV6-6 combines with J gene TRBJ1-5; D is undetermined. This CDR3 is 13 amino acids long. The germline V gene encodes CDR1 MNHNY and CDR2 SVGAGI (reference sequence). The ends were cut back, 0 bases at V and 6 bases at J, with 6 bases in the middle. The CDR3: CASSYSNGQPQHF. CDR3 bases: TGTGCCAGCAGTTACTCGAACGGTCAGCCCCAGCATTTT.

This clone was observed many times. The chain combines TRBV7-2 with TRBJ2-3; D possibly matches TRBD1 or TRBD2 (5 bases each). V was shortened by 6 bases and J by 2 bases, with 12 bases between the two germline ends. The CDR3 sequence is 14 residues long. Per the germline V gene, CDR1 is SGHTA and CDR2 is FQGNSA. CDR3 nucleotide sequence: TGTGCCAGCAGACGACCGGGACCCACAGATACGCAGTATTTT. Translation: CASRRPGPTDTQYF.

The rearrangement links TRBV27 to TRBJ2-3; TRBD2 agrees at 14 bases. The J segment lost 3 bases and the V segment lost 9 bases, leaving 8 bases of the junction unmatched. The CDR3 extends over 16 amino acids. CDR1 and CDR2 from the germline V gene are MNHEY and SMNVEV (reference sequence). CDR3: CASSARLAGGTDTQYF. CDR3 nucleotide sequence: TGTGCCAGTAGTGCAAGACTAGCGGGAGGGACAGATACGCAGTATTTT.

This clone has only a few counts. The V and J genes are TRBV28 and TRBJ1-2; the match to TRBD1 covers 9 bases. This CDR3 contains 13 residues. CDR1 and CDR2 (germline): MDHEN, SYDVKM. With 4 bases clipped from V and 6 bases from J, the junction kept 3 bases outside the gene matches. CDR3 nucleotides: TGTGCCAGCAGTTCCCGGGACAGGGATGGCTACACCTTC. Encoded protein: CASSSRDRDGYTF.

V gene TRBV6-1 combines with J gene TRBJ2-7, with 13 bases matching TRBD2. The CDR3 is 15 residues long. With V trimmed by 6 bases and J by 6 bases, 8 bases remained unmatched. Germline CDR1 is MNHNS and CDR2 is SASEGT. The CDR3 DNA follows: TGTGCCAGCAGGCAGCGAGGACTAGCGGGAGCCGAGCAGTACTTC. Translating it yields CASRQRGLAGAEQYF.

V is TRBV13 and J is TRBJ1-5; no reliable D call. The germline V and J ends were trimmed by 0 bases and 4 bases, with 7 bases remaining between them. The CDR3 covers 14 residues. Germline V gene sequence: CDR1 PRHDT, CDR2 FYEKMQ (reference sequence). The CDR3 DNA reads as TGTGCCAGCAGCTTAGGTGCCGTGAATCAGCCCCAGCATTTT. Protein sequence: CASSLGAVNQPQHF.

The CDR3 DNA sequence: TGTGCCAGCAGTCCCACGGGATCGGTATACAATGAGCAGTTCTTC. It codes for CASSPTGSVYNEQFF. This rearrangement joins TRBV27 to TRBJ2-1, with D perhaps TRBD2 (5 bases). Germline CDR1 is MNHEY and CDR2 is SMNVEV (reference sequence). The CDR3 runs to 15 residues. Between the trimmed V and J ends, which lost 5 bases and 4 bases, there was a span of 15 bases.